This TCR beta chain was recorded in a study of post-analysis software for immune sequencing data. This clonotype showed up just a few times. Antigen specificity is unknown. General study results and limits: Patients carried five TRBV segments more frequently than controls did, and TRBV5-6, TRBV5-1 and TRBV20-1 were among them.

cDNA libraries of TCR beta carried unique molecular identifiers. TCRdb re-called the PCR reads with MiXCR, one entry per CDR3 protein. The sample includes hundreds of thousands of distinct CDR3 sequences, roughly three fifths of them seen just once. Trimming cost V 5 bases and J 7 bases, with 11 bases left between them. The CDR3 loop spans 12 amino acids. CDR1 LNHNV and CDR2 YYDKDF come from the germline V gene (reference sequence). The sequence came from a girl aged 2-9 years with multiple sclerosis. Specimen: blood. J is TRBJ1-2 and V is TRBV15, with D possibly TRBD1 on 5 matching bases. In nucleotides, the CDR3 is TGTGCCACCAGCGGCATTCAGGGTGGCTACACCTTC. Its protein is CATSGIQGGYTF.